This paragraph reports one TCR beta chain. No antigen is known for it. These data originate in a study of long-term antiretroviral therapy in people with HIV. The CDR3 contains 14 residues. Germline V lookup: CDR1 SGDLS, CDR2 YYNGEE. The V and J ends lost 6 bases and 2 bases respectively, with 12 bases between them. Study-level findings and limits: Repertoire dominance by clones expanded before ART was seen at all time points. Whereas controls had wider CDR3 length ranges, HIV repertoires had narrower ones. Absence of data on ART adherence, viral resistance or therapy changes was noted. In samples taken after ART, diversity increased but remained below transplant donor control levels.

It was version v3.0 of the immunoSEQ assay that was run at survey level. The protocol was immunoSEQ multiplex PCR, while the TCRdb copy is restricted to in-frame clones and leaves out a portion. Among around 32,000 clones, around 97% were seen once, and the ten largest hold over 1.5%. The chain combines TRBV9 with TRBJ1-5; no firm D call. Here the sequenced sample was unsorted PBMCs, taken 7.6 years after starting antiretroviral therapy. This TCR derives from a man in his thirties or forties with HIV. CDR3 sequence: CASNEGDGNQPQHF. In DNA form, the CDR3 reads TGTGCCAGCAACGAAGGAGATGGCAATCAGCCCCAGCATTTT.